Below, one TCR beta chain is given with its context. Antigen unknown. Trimming left V 2 bases short and J 15 bases short, with 14 bases between. Germline V CDR1 and CDR2: KGHSH, LQKENI. CDR3 length: 12 amino acids. The data were taken from a study of cytomegalovirus exposure and HLA in healthy donors. The PCR used 60 Vbeta and 13 Jbeta primers. Using immunoSEQ multiplex PCR, the repertoire was profiled, and TCRdb retains in-frame clones only, with some absent. The sample consists of 100,000 to 150,000 clones, approximately 10% of them appearing once. Overall study findings and caveats: From TCR beta sequences, most subjects' HLA-A and HLA-B alleles were reportedly predicted accurately. Reports described diagnosis of cytomegalovirus status by the classifier as highly specific and sensitive. It was likely that a cluster of highly shared sequence variants was a sequencing artifact.

V and J are TRBV18 and TRBJ2-1, with D hard to call. This TCR derives from a young woman in good health and CMV-seropositive. The sequenced sample was PBMCs. The CDR3 nucleotides read TGTGCCAGCTCACCAATGATGCAGGTACTGTTCTTC. Translation: CASSPMMQVLFF.